This T cell receptor beta chain was captured by sequencing in a study of cytomegalovirus exposure and HLA in healthy donors. Study-level points and caveats: In the analysis, some V segments, TRBV6-2 and TRBV6-3 included, were excluded as indistinguishable.

Researchers ran the PCR with 60 Vbeta and 13 Jbeta primers. Sequenced by immunoSEQ multiplex PCR; TCRdb stores in-frame clones only, minus some. The table shows roughly 100,000 clones, with roughly 85% occurring only once. CDR1 and CDR2 from the germline V gene are GTSNPN and SVGIG (reference sequence). V lost 0 bases and J lost 7, with 6 bases in between. The CDR3 contains 11 residues. With regard to this clone: The antigen is unknown.

This TCR was sampled from a man aged 55-75 years in good health and CMV-seropositive. The rearrangement uses TRBV30 and TRBJ2-5; D might be TRBD2 (6 bases). The specimen sequenced was PBMCs. This CDR3 is CAWSVGGTQYF. The CDR3 bases are TGTGCCTGGAGTGTCGGGGGGACCCAGTACTTC.